This section outlines one TCR beta chain sequence together with its context. This entry comes from a study of T cell changes during pregnancy in multiple sclerosis. The data were produced by immunoSEQ multiplex PCR, yet TCRdb's version contains in-frame clones alone and is incomplete. The sample has 58,000 or so clones, approximately 92% seen once; the top ten hold around 2.5%. The receptor was derived from a female donor with multiple sclerosis, enrolled in a pregnancy study. This specimen consisted of peripheral blood, obtained in the first trimester of pregnancy.

The CDR3 coding sequence is TGTGCCAGCAGTGAGACCCGGACAGGGGGCAATGAGCAGTTCTTC. Amino acids: CASSETRTGGNEQFF. The chain has TRBV2 and TRBJ2-1; 10 bases line up with TRBD1. Germline lookup yields CDR1 SNHLY and CDR2 FYNNEI. With 3 bases clipped from V and 6 bases from J, the junction kept 5 bases outside the gene matches. This CDR3 comprises 15 residues.